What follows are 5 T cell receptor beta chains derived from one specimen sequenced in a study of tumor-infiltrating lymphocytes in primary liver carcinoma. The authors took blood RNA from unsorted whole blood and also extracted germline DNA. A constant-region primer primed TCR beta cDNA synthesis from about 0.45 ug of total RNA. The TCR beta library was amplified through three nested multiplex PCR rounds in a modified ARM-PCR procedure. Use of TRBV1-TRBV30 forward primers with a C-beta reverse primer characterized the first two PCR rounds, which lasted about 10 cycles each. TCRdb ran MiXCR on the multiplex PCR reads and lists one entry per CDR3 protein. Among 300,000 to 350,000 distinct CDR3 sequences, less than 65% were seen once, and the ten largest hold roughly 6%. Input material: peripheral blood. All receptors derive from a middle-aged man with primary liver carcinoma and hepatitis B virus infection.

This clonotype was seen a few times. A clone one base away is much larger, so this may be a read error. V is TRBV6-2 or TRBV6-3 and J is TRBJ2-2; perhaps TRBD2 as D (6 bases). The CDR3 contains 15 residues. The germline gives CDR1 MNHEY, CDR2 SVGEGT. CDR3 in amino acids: CVSSLGGANTGELFF. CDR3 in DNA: TGTGTCAGCAGCCTCGGGGGAGCGAACACCGGGGAGCTGTTTTTT.

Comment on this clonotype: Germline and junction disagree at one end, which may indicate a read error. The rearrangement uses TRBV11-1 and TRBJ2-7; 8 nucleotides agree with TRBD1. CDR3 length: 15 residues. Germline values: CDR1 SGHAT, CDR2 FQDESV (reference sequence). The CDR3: CASSLTQGARYEKYF. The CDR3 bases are TGTGCCAGCAGCTTAACTCAGGGGGCCCGTTACGAGAAGTACTTC.

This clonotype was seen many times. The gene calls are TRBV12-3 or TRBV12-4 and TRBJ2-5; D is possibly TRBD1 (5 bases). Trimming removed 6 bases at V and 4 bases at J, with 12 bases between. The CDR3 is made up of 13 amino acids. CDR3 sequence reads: CASRLETAETQYF. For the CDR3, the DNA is TGTGCCAGCAGACTCGAGACAGCAGAGACCCAGTACTTC.

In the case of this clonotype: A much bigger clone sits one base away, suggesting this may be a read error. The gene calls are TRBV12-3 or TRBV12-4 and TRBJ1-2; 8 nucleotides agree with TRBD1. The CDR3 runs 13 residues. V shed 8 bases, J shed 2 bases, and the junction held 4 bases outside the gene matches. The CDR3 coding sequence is TGTGCCAGCTGGACAGGGACCAACTATGGCTACACCTTC. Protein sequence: CASWTGTNYGYTF.

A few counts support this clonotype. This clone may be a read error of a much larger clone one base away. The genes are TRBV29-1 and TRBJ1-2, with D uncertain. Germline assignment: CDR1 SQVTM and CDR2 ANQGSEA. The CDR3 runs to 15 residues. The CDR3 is CNVEINGREDYGYTF. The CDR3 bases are TGCAACGTTGAAATTAATGGTAGGGAAGACTATGGCTACACCTTC.